The T cell receptor (beta chain) under discussion was sequenced for a study of Ad26.COV2.S vaccination and SARS-CoV-2 variants. Study overall: Doses of Ad26.COV2.S were injected into muscle once or twice, 56 days apart.

The CDR3 length is 18 residues. Trimming cost V 4 bases and J 6 bases, with 25 bases left between them. Germline V gene data show CDR1 as SGHTS and CDR2 as YDEGEE. TCRdb's copy holds only in-frame clones and misses some; the assay was immunoSEQ multiplex PCR. The data contain about 680,000 clones, approximately 88% of them singletons. Treatment described: 19 received Ad26.COV2.S at low or high dose, single or two shots; five or six received placebo; per-sample allocation not given. The study sampled participants on day 63 after the first vaccine or placebo injection. Wuhan-strain SARS-CoV-2 spike was expressed by the Ad26 vector that made up the vaccine.

The sequence derives from a person aged 18-65 years who received the Ad26.COV2.S COVID-19 vaccine or a placebo. Sample: peripheral blood, taken in a trial of Ad26.COV2.S vaccine versus placebo. V and J are TRBV5-8 and TRBJ1-4; a weak D match, TRBD1 (6 bases). In DNA form, the CDR3 reads TGTGCCAGCAGCATCTCGACAGGAGAGCGCGGGCTGGATGAAAAACTGTTTTTT. As protein: CASSISTGERGLDEKLFF.